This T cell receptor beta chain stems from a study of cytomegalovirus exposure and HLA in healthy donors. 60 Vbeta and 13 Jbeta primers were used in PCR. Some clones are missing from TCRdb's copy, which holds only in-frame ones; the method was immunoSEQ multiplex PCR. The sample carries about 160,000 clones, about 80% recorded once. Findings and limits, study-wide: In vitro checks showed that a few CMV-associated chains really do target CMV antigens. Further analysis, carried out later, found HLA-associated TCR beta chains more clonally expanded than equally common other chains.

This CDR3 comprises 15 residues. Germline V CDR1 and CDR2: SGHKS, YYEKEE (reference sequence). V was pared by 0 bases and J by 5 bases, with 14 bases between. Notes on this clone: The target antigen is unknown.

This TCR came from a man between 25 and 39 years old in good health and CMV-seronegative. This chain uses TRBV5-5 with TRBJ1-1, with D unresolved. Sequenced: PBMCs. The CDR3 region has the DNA TGTGCCAGCAGCTTGGCCCCGGGGTTGAGTACTGAAGCTTTCTTT. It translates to CASSLAPGLSTEAFF.